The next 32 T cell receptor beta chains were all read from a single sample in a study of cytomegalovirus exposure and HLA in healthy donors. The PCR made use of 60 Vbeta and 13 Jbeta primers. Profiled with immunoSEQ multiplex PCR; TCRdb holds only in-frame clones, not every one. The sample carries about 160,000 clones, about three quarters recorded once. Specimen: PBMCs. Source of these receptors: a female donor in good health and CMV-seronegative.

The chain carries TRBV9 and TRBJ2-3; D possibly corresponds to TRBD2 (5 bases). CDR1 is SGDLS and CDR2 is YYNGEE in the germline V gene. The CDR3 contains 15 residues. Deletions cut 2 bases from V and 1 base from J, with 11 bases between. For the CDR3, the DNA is TGTGCCAGCAGCGTTGACCATAGCGGCACAGATACGCAGTATTTT. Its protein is CASSVDHSGTDTQYF.

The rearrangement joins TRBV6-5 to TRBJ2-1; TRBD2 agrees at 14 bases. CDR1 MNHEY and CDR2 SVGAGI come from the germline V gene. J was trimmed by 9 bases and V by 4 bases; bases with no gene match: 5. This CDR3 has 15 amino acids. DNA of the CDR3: TGTGCCAGCAGTTTCAGACTAGCGGGGGGGAGTGAGCAGTTCTTC. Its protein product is CASSFRLAGGSEQFF.

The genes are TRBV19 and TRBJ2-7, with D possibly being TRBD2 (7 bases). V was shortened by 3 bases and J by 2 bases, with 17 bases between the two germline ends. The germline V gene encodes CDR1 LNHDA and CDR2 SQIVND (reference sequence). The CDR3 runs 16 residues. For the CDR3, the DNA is TGTGCCAGTAGTATGCGAGGGGGGGACGGAACCTACGAGCAGTACTTC. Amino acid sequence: CASSMRGGDGTYEQYF.

The DNA of the CDR3 is TGTGCCAGCAGCGTTGGACAAGACGCCTACGAGCAGTACTTC. Translating gives CASSVGQDAYEQYF. V and J are TRBV9 and TRBJ2-7; a possible D gene is TRBD1 (5 bases). Looked up from germline, CDR1 is SGDLS and CDR2 is YYNGEE. Trimming cost V 2 bases and J 2 bases, with 11 bases left between them. The CDR3 sequence is 14 residues long.

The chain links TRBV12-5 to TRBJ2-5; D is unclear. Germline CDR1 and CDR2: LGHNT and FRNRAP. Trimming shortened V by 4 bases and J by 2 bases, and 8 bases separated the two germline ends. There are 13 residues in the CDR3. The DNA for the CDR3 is TGTGCTAGTGGTTCCTCGAGTCAAGAGACCCAGTACTTC. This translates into CASGSSSQETQYF.

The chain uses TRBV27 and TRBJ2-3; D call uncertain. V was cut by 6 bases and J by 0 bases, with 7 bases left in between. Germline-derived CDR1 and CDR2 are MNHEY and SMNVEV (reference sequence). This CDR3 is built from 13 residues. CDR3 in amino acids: CASRLFSTDTQYF. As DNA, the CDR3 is TGTGCCAGCAGACTTTTTAGCACAGATACGCAGTATTTT.

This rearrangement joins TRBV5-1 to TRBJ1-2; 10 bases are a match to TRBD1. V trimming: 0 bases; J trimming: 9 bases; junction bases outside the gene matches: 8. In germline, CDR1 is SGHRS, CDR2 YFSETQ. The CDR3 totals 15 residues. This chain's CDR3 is CASSLGSGQGSRYTF. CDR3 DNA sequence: TGCGCCAGCAGCTTGGGTTCGGGACAGGGGAGTCGCTACACCTTC.

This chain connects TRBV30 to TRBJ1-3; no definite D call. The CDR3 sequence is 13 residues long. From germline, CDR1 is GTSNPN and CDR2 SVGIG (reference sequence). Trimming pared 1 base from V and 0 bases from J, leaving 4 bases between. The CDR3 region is CAWSGVSGNTIYF. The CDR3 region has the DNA TGTGCCTGGAGTGGCGTCTCTGGAAACACCATATATTTT. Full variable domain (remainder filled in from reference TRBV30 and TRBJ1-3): SQTIHQWPATLVQPVGSPLSLECTVEGTSNPNLYWYRQAAGRGLQLLFYSVGIGQISSEVPQNLSASRPQDRQFILSSKKLLLSDSGFYLCAWSGVSGNTIYFGEGSWLTVV.

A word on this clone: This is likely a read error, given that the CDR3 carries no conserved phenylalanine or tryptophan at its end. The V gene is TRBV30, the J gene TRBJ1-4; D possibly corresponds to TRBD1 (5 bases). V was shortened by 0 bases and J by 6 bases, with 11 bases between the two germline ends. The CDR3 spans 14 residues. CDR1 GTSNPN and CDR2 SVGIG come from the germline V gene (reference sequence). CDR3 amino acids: CAWSVWQGDEKLFS. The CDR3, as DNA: TGTGCCTGGAGTGTATGGCAGGGCGATGAAAAACTGTTTTCT.

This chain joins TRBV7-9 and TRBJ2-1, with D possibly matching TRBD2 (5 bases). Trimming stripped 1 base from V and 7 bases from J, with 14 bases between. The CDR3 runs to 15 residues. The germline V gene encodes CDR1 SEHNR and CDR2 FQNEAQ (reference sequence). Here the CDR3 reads CASSLVVRRVNEQFF. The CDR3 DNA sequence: TGTGCCAGCAGCTTAGTCGTCCGGCGGGTTAATGAGCAGTTCTTC.

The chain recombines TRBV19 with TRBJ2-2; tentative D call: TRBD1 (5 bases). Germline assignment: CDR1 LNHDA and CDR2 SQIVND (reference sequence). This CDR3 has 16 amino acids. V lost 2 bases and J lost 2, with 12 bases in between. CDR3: CASSILETDNTGELFF. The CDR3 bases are TGTGCCAGTAGTATATTGGAGACAGATAACACCGGGGAGCTGTTTTTT.

CDR3 amino acids: CASSYPTGGQETQYF. The CDR3 nucleotides are TGTGCCAGCAGTTACCCCACAGGGGGCCAAGAGACCCAGTACTTC. The chain is built from TRBV6-6 and TRBJ2-5; TRBD1 matches 8 bases. Germline values: CDR1 MNHNY, CDR2 SVGAGI (reference sequence). The CDR3 is 15 amino acids. J gave up 1 base and V 2 bases, and 3 bases lay outside the gene matches.

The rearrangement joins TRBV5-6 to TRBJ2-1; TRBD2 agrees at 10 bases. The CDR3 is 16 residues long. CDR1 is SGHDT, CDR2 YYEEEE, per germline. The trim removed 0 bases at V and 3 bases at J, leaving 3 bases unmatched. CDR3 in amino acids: CASSLAVAGGYNEQFF. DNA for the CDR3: TGTGCCAGCAGCTTGGCCGTAGCGGGAGGCTACAATGAGCAGTTCTTC.

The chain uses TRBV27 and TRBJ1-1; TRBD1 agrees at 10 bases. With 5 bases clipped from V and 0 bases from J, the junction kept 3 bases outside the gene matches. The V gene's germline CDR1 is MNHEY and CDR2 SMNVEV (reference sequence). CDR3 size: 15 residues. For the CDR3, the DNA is TGTGCCAGCAGTCTGGGACAGGGGATGAACACTGAAGCTTTCTTT. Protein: CASSLGQGMNTEAFF.

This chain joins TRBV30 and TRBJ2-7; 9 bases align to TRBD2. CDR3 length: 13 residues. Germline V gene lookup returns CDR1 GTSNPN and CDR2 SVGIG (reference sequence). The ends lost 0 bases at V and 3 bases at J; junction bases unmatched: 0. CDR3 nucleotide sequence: TGTGCCTGGAGTGTAGCGGGGGGCTACGAGCAGTACTTC. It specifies CAWSVAGGYEQYF.

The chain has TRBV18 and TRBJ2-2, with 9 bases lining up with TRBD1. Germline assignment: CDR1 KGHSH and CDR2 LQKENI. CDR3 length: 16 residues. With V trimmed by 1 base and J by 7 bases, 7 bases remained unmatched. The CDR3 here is CASSPRGTGPNGELFF. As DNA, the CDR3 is TGTGCCAGCTCACCACGCGGGACAGGGCCGAACGGGGAGCTGTTTTTT.

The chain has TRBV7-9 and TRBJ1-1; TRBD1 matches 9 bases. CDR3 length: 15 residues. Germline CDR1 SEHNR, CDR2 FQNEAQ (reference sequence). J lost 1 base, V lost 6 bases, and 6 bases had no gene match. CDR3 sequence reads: CASRQQGATNTEAFF. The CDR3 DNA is TGTGCCAGCAGACAACAGGGGGCCACGAACACTGAAGCTTTCTTT.

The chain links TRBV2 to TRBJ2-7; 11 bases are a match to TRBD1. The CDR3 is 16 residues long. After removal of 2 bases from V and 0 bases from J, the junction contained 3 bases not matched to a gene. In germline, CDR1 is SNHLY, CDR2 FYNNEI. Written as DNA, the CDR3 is TGTGCCAGCAGTGAAATAGGGACAGGGGGCTCCTACGAGCAGTACTTC. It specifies CASSEIGTGGSYEQYF.

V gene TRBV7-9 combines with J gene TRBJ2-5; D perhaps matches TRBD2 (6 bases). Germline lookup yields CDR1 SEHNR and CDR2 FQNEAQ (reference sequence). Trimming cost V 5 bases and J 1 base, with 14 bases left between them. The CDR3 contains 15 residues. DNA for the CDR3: TGTGCCAGCAGCCAAGCTGGACTAACCCAAGAGACCCAGTACTTC. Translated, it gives CASSQAGLTQETQYF.

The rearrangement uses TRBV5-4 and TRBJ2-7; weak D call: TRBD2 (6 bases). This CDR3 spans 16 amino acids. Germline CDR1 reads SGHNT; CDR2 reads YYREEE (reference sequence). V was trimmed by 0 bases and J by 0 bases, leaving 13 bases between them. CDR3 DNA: TGTGCCAGCAGCTTGGATAGCGGAGAGAGCTCCTACGAGCAGTACTTC. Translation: CASSLDSGESSYEQYF.

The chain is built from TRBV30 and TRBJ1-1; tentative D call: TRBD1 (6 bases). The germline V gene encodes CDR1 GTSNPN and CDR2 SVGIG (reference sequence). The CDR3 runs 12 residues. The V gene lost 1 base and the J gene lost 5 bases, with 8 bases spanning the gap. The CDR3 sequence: CAWSAGETEAFF. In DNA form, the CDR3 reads TGTGCCTGGAGTGCAGGGGAGACTGAAGCTTTCTTT.

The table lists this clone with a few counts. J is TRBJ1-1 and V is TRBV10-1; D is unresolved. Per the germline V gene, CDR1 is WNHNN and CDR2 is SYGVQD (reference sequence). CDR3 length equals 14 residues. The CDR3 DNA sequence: TGCACCAAGACTAGACCCCTCCTATCGACTGAAGCTTTCTTT. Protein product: CTKTRPLLSTEAFF.

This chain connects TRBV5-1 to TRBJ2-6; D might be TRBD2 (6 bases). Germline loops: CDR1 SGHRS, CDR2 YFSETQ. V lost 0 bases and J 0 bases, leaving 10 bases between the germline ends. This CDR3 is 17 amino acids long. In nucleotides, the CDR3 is TGCGCCAGCAGCTTGGGGGGAGGCGGCTCTGGGGCCAACGTCCTGACTTTC. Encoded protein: CASSLGGGGSGANVLTF.

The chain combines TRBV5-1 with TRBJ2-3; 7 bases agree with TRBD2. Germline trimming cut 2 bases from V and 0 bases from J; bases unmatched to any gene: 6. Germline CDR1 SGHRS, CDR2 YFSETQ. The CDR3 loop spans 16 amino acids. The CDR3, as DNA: TGCGCCAGCAGCTTAATAGCGGGCACTAGCACAGATACGCAGTATTTT. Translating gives CASSLIAGTSTDTQYF. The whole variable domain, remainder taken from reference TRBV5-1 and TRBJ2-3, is KAGVTQTPRYLIKTRGQQVTLSCSPISGHRSVSWYQQTPGQGLQFLFEYFSETQRNKGNFPGRFSGRQFSNSRSEMNVSTLELGDSALYLCASSLIAGTSTDTQYFGPGTRLTVL.

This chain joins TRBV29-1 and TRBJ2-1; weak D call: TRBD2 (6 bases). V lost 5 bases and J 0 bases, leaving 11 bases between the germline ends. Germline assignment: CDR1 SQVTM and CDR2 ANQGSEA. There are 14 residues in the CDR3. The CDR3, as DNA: TGCAGCGTTTCCGGGACTTCCTCCTACAATGAGCAGTTCTTC. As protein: CSVSGTSSYNEQFF.

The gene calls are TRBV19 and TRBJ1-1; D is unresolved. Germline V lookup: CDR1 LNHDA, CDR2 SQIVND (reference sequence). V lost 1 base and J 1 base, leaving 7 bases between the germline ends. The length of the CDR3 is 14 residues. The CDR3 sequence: CASSIARGNTEAFF. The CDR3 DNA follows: TGTGCCAGTAGTATAGCTCGAGGGAACACTGAAGCTTTCTTT.

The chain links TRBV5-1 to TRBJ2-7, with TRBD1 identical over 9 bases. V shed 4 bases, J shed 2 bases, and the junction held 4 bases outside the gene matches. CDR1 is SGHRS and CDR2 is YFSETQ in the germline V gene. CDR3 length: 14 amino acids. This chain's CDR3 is CASSPWDRAYEQYF. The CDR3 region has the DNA TGCGCCAGCAGCCCCTGGGACAGGGCCTACGAGCAGTACTTC. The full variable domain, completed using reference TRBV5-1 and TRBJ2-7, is KAGVTQTPRYLIKTRGQQVTLSCSPISGHRSVSWYQQTPGQGLQFLFEYFSETQRNKGNFPGRFSGRQFSNSRSEMNVSTLELGDSALYLCASSPWDRAYEQYFGPGTRLTVT.

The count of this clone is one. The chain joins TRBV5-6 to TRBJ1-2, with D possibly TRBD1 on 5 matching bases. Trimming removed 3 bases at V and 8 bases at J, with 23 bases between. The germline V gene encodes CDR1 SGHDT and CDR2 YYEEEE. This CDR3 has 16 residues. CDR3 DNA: TGTGCCAGCAGCTCGGGGGGAGGCGGCTATACTAACGGCTACACCTTC. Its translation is CASSSGGGGYTNGYTF.

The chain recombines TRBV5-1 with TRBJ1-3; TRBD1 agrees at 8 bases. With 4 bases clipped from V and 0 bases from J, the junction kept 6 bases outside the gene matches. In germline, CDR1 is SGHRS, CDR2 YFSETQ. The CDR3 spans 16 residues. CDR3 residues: CASSRGGQGSGNTIYF. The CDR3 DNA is TGCGCCAGCAGCCGGGGTGGACAGGGCTCTGGAAACACCATATATTTT.

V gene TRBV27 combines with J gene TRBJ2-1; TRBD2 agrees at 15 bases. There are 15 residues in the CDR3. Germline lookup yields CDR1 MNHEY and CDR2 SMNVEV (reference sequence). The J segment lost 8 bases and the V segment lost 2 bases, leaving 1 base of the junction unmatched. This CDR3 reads CASSLGTSGRYEQFF. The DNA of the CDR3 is TGTGCCAGCAGTTTAGGGACTAGCGGGAGGTATGAGCAGTTCTTC.

DNA of the CDR3: TGTGCCAGCATCGCGACCCAAGGGGCGTCCCTATATGGCTACACCTTC. As protein: CASIATQGASLYGYTF. V usage is TRBV2 and J usage is TRBJ1-2; D might be TRBD1 (5 bases). Germline V gene sequence: CDR1 SNHLY, CDR2 FYNNEI. Trimming shortened V by 7 bases and J by 5 bases, and 23 bases separated the two germline ends. This CDR3 spans 16 amino acids.

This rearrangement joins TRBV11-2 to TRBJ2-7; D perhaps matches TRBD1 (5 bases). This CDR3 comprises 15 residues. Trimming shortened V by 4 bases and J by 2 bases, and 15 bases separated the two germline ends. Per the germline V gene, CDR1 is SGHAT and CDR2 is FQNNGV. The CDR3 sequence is CASSSIAGQAYEQYF. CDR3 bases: TGTGCCAGCAGCTCGATTGCAGGACAAGCCTACGAGCAGTACTTC.